These T cell receptor beta chains were read from a single sample in a study of blood T cell repertoires in COVID-19. Some clones are missing from TCRdb's copy, which holds only in-frame ones; the method was immunoSEQ multiplex PCR. Of roughly 75,000 clones listed, approximately 90% are singletons. The sequencing input was peripheral blood. The origin of the receptors is a human donor in a cohort sampled during active COVID-19. Both conserved end residues are part of each CDR3. The D gene is left open where the match is weak. Clone sizes are given selectively: once, few, many, or a class where the clone is expanded.

TRBJ2-7	.	TRBV10-3	.	CATARGGVSYEQYF	TGTGCCACCGCCCGGGGAGGAGTCTCCTACGAGCAGTACTTC
TRBJ1-2	TRBD1	TRBV5-1	few	CASSLGDSYGYTF	TGCGCCAGCAGCTTGGGGGACAGTTATGGCTACACCTTC
TRBJ2-1	TRBD2	TRBV5-1	.	CASSPSGDFSYNEQFF	TGCGCCAGCAGCCCGAGCGGGGACTTCTCCTACAATGAGCAGTTCTTC
TRBJ2-5	.	TRBV19	.	CASSTSPGRKETQYF	TGTGCCAGTAGTACCTCCCCGGGGAGGAAAGAGACCCAGTACTTC
TRBJ2-7	.	TRBV12-3/TRBV12-4	.	CASSPNPGTRIYF	TGTGCCAGCAGTCCAAACCCCGGGACAAGGATTTACTTC
TRBJ1-2	.	TRBV7-9	.	CASSFQGPSWYGYTF	TGTGCCAGCAGCTTCCAGGGGCCCTCTTGGTATGGCTACACCTTC
TRBJ2-7	.	TRBV23-1	.	CASSHPQAGWDEQYF	TGCGCCAGCAGTCACCCCCAGGCAGGCTGGGACGAGCAGTACTTC
TRBJ2-1	TRBD1	TRBV18	.	CASSPQGGMGNEQFF	TGTGCCAGCTCACCACAAGGGGGCATGGGCAATGAGCAGTTCTTC
TRBJ2-5	.	TRBV30	.	CAWSVQGGQETQYF	TGTGCCTGGAGTGTACAGGGAGGGCAAGAGACCCAGTACTTC
TRBJ1-1	TRBD1	TRBV28	once	CASGSGGATEAFF	TGTGCCAGCGGTTCAGGGGGCGCGACTGAAGCTTTCTTT
TRBJ2-3	TRBD2	TRBV5-4	.	CASSSRLAGFTDTQYF	TGTGCCAGCAGCTCCCGACTAGCGGGGTTCACAGATACGCAGTATTTT